Shown below are 14 T cell receptor beta chains from a single sample sequenced in a study of PD-1 blockade in classical Hodgkin lymphoma. Each patient experienced a relapse that followed autologous stem cell transplantation, and brentuximab vedotin exposure varied. Assay: immunoSEQ multiplex PCR; the TCRdb copy retains only in-frame clones and omits some. This sample carries around 45,000 clones, roughly 72% of them seen once, and the ten largest clones take approximately 2.9%. Sequences were derived from peripheral blood mononuclear cells (PBMCs), sampled before the second cycle of nivolumab. Every receptor here comes from a human donor with classical Hodgkin lymphoma.

This clone was seen a few times. This chain joins TRBV28 and TRBJ2-7; D gene ambiguous. The CDR3 has 11 residues. V lost 5 bases and J lost 2, with 4 bases in between. Per the germline V gene, CDR1 is MDHEN and CDR2 is SYDVKM. The CDR3, as DNA: TGTGCCAGCAGTGTAGCCTACGAGCAGTACTTC. Translating gives CASSVAYEQYF. Together with reference TRBV28 and TRBJ2-7, the CDR3 gives the full variable domain: DVKVTQSSRYLVKRTGEKVFLECVQDMDHENMFWYRQDPGLGLRLIYFSYDVKMKEKGDIPEGYSVSREKKERFSLILESASTNQTSMYLCASSVAYEQYFGPGTRLTVT.

The CDR3 bases are TGTGCCAGCAGCTTAGATCCGGTGTTCTCTGGAAACACCATATATTTT. It yields the protein CASSLDPVFSGNTIYF. The chain joins TRBV7-2 to TRBJ1-3, with D hard to call. This CDR3 has 16 residues. V lost 1 base and J 0 bases, leaving 10 bases between the germline ends. Germline V lookup: CDR1 SGHTA, CDR2 FQGNSA.

The table lists this clone with a count of one. This rearrangement joins TRBV28 to TRBJ1-1; D ambiguous. Germline V CDR1 and CDR2: MDHEN, SYDVKM. The CDR3 extends over 12 amino acids. The germline V and J ends were trimmed by 4 bases and 4 bases, with 7 bases remaining between them. This CDR3 reads CASSWGPTEAFF. The CDR3 DNA reads TGTGCCAGCAGTTGGGGTCCCACTGAAGCTTTCTTT. The full variable domain, its missing parts supplied by reference TRBV28 and TRBJ1-1, is DVKVTQSSRYLVKRTGEKVFLECVQDMDHENMFWYRQDPGLGLRLIYFSYDVKMKEKGDIPEGYSVSREKKERFSLILESASTNQTSMYLCASSWGPTEAFFGQGTRLTVV.

The V gene is TRBV6-6, the J gene TRBJ1-1, with a possible D match to TRBD1 (6 bases). The CDR3 loop spans 14 amino acids. Between the trimmed V and J ends, which lost 2 bases and 1 base, there was a span of 8 bases. Germline loops: CDR1 MNHNY, CDR2 SVGAGI (reference sequence). The CDR3 is CASSYGGGNTEAFF. CDR3 nucleotide sequence: TGTGCCAGCAGTTACGGAGGGGGGAACACTGAAGCTTTCTTT.

The V call is TRBV27, the J call TRBJ1-3, with 8 bases lining up with TRBD1. CDR1 and CDR2 from the germline V gene are MNHEY and SMNVEV (reference sequence). The CDR3 contains 14 residues. V lost 6 bases to trimming and J lost 3 bases; unmatched junction nucleotides: 4. CDR3 in amino acids: CASSLQGVGNTIYF. The CDR3 coding sequence is TGTGCCAGCAGCCTACAGGGGGTTGGAAACACCATATATTTT.

The gene calls are TRBV5-1 and TRBJ1-2; maybe TRBD1 (5 bases). The germline V gene has CDR1 SGHRS and CDR2 YFSETQ. V shed 7 bases and J shed 2 bases, with 15 bases lying between them. CDR3 length: 14 amino acids. CDR3 in DNA: TGCGCCAGCGCAGGGCAGGAGGGGAACTATGGCTACACCTTC. As protein: CASAGQEGNYGYTF. The full variable domain, its missing parts supplied by reference TRBV5-1 and TRBJ1-2, is KAGVTQTPRYLIKTRGQQVTLSCSPISGHRSVSWYQQTPGQGLQFLFEYFSETQRNKGNFPGRFSGRQFSNSRSEMNVSTLELGDSALYLCASAGQEGNYGYTFGSGTRLTVV.

J is TRBJ2-7 and V is TRBV6-6; D could derive from TRBD1 or TRBD2 (5 bases each). CDR1 is MNHNY and CDR2 is SVGAGI in the germline V gene (reference sequence). This CDR3 has 11 residues. V was trimmed by 1 base and J by 8 bases, leaving 6 bases between them. CDR3: CASSYWGQQYF. The DNA of the CDR3 is TGTGCCAGCAGTTACTGGGGACAGCAGTACTTC.

This clone came up a few times. V and J are TRBV11-3 and TRBJ2-3; 8 nucleotides align to TRBD2. The CDR3 covers 12 residues. Trimming removed 5 bases from V and 14 bases from J; junction bases left unmatched: 9. Germline CDR1 is SGHNT and CDR2 is YENEEA. The CDR3 sequence: CASSHGLAGPYF. CDR3 in DNA: TGTGCCAGCAGCCACGGACTAGCTGGTCCGTATTTT.

Regarding this clone: The junction shows a germline mismatch at one end, possibly a read error. This chain connects TRBV28 to TRBJ1-2; TRBD1 is a possible D gene (6 bases). The CDR3 extends over 14 amino acids. The germline V gene has CDR1 MDHEN and CDR2 SYDVKM. DNA for the CDR3: TGTGCCAGCAGAGTCGCGATGGGGGGCAGCAGCTACTACTTC. Amino acids: CASRVAMGGSSYYF.

The chain uses TRBV30 and TRBJ2-6; D gene uncertain. The V gene lost 5 bases and the J gene lost 1 base, with 6 bases spanning the gap. The germline V gene has CDR1 GTSNPN and CDR2 SVGIG (reference sequence). The CDR3 is 13 residues long. The CDR3 is CAWYASGANVLTF. Written as DNA, the CDR3 is TGTGCCTGGTACGCATCTGGGGCCAACGTCCTGACTTTC.

To note about this clone: The sample holds other DNA sequences that translate to the same CDR3. This rearrangement joins TRBV9 to TRBJ2-2; D is uncertain. CDR1 SGDLS and CDR2 YYNGEE come from the germline V gene. V gave up 4 bases and J gave up 1 base, with 2 bases separating them. The CDR3 sequence is 12 residues long. CDR3 loop: CASSLNTGELFF. The CDR3 DNA is TGTGCCAGCAGCCTGAACACCGGGGAGCTGTTTTTT. The variable domain in full, with the rest retrieved from reference TRBV9 and TRBJ2-2, is DSGVTQTPKHLITATGQRVTLRCSPRSGDLSVYWYQQSLDQGLQFLIQYYNGEERAKGNILERFSAQQFPDLHSELNLSSLELGDSALYFCASSLNTGELFFGEGSRLTVL.

This chain uses TRBV5-6 with TRBJ1-5; D gene unclear. This CDR3 has 12 residues. Germline V CDR1 and CDR2: SGHDT, YYEEEE. The V and J ends lost 0 bases and 7 bases respectively, with 5 bases between them. In DNA form, the CDR3 reads TGTGCCAGCAGCTTGGCTTTACAGCCCCAGCATTTT. The encoded protein is CASSLALQPQHF.

The V gene is TRBV30, the J gene TRBJ1-2; D not certain. The CDR3 contains 12 residues. The V end lost 4 bases, the J end lost 4 bases, and 10 bases lay between the germline ends. The germline V gene encodes CDR1 GTSNPN and CDR2 SVGIG (reference sequence). The CDR3 DNA reads TGTGCCTGGATTTCGGGCGGCTATGGCTACACCTTC. The encoded protein is CAWISGGYGYTF.

The rearrangement joins TRBV14 to TRBJ1-2; D remains unclear. This CDR3 has 14 amino acids. Germline V lookup: CDR1 SGHDN, CDR2 FVKESK. The germline V and J ends were trimmed by 4 bases and 5 bases, with 14 bases remaining between them. As DNA, the CDR3 is TGTGCCAGCAGCCCTCGTTCAGCCACTTATGGCTACACCTTC. Residues: CASSPRSATYGYTF. Full variable domain (remainder filled in from reference TRBV14 and TRBJ1-2): EAGVTQFPSHSVIEKGQTVTLRCDPISGHDNLYWYRRVMGKEIKFLLHFVKESKQDESGMPNNRFLAERTGGTYSTLKVQPAELEDSGVYFCASSPRSATYGYTFGSGTRLTVV.